The TCR beta chain described here comes from a study of vaccination and CD4 T cells after COVID-19. Overall study: Post-vaccine sampling followed dose two by a median roughly 65 days (range 14 to 241).

Time point of the sample: late sampling 161 to 241 days after vaccination in a few convalescent patients. Indicated treatment: roughly ten-day PBMC culture with coronavirus spike peptide pools or control peptides (ViraFEST assay). About 2 million PBMCs were grown per well alongside 8.5 to 10 IU/ml IL-2 and 8 to 10 ug/ml peptide pools. Findings of the study overall: Relatively few convalescent patients were studied; early post-infection timepoints were not included.

Details on this clonotype: The antigen is unknown. One end of the junction varies from germline; a read error may be responsible.

Sequenced with the Oncomine TCR Beta short-read assay was DNA taken from cultured CD4+ T cells. After culture, CD4+ T cells served as the source for genomic DNA extraction. In TCRdb, the PCR reads were re-called with MiXCR into one record per CDR3 protein. This table holds around 20,000 distinct CDR3 sequences, 44% found once. Germline V CDR1 and CDR2: SSHAT, FNYEAQ (reference sequence). This CDR3 contains 14 residues. Sample: CD4+ T cells from blood, cultured in vitro, taken about 7 months after SARS-CoV-2 vaccination. The sequence derives from a human donor who had recovered from COVID-19. The chain is built from TRBV7-7 and TRBJ2-1; weak D call: TRBD2 (6 bases). For the CDR3, the DNA is TGTGCTAGCAGCTACGGCGGGGCTTACAATGAGCAGTTCTTC. Translation gives CASSYGGAYNEQFF.